What follows are 8 T cell receptor beta chains derived from one specimen sequenced in a study of CD8+ T cells in alopecia areata. Sequencing relied on a cDNA template that was reverse transcribed from extracted RNA. Using immunoSEQ multiplex PCR, the repertoire was profiled, and TCRdb retains in-frame clones only, with some absent. The sample lists about 180,000 clones; roughly 50% were seen once. Described treatment: oral pan-JAK inhibitor, 5-10 mg twice daily. The sequences come from CD8+ T cells sorted from blood, collected at week 24, from a patient treated with tofacitinib. The receptors derive from a human donor with alopecia areata.

V gene TRBV30 combines with J gene TRBJ2-2; TRBD1 matches at 7 bases. CDR1 GTSNPN and CDR2 SVGIG come from the germline V gene (reference sequence). The CDR3 loop spans 16 amino acids. Trimming at V came to 4 bases and at J to 2 bases, leaving 10 bases not matched to a gene. The CDR3, as DNA: TGTGCCTGGACACCCGGAATAGGGGGCAACACCGGGGAGCTGTTTTTT. It is translated as CAWTPGIGGNTGELFF.

About this clone itself: One junction end disagrees with the germline gene, perhaps due to a read error. The J gene is TRBJ1-2, the V gene TRBV2, with no clear D. Germline V gene lookup returns CDR1 SNHLY and CDR2 FYNNEI. There are 12 residues in the CDR3. The CDR3 DNA sequence: TGTGCCAGCAGTGAGGGTGTTAGGACTGTTGTCTTC. Translating gives CASSEGVRTVVF.

V gene TRBV27 combines with J gene TRBJ2-5; possible D gene TRBD2, 5 bases. Germline values: CDR1 MNHEY, CDR2 SMNVEV (reference sequence). This CDR3 is built from 16 residues. Trimming removed 3 bases from V and 4 bases from J, with 18 bases in between. CDR3 sequence (DNA): TGTGCCAGCAGTTTCCAGAGCGACTCGGCGGGAGAGACCCAGTACTTC. Encoded protein: CASSFQSDSAGETQYF.

V gene TRBV11-2 combines with J gene TRBJ2-1; 9 bases are a match to TRBD2. The CDR3 is 12 residues long. After removal of 5 bases from V and 9 bases from J, the junction contained 2 bases not matched to a gene. Germline values: CDR1 SGHAT, CDR2 FQNNGV. The CDR3 is CASSRGGVEQFF. The DNA for the CDR3 is TGTGCCAGCAGCCGCGGGGGGGTTGAGCAGTTCTTC.

In this sample, this clone turned up a few times. J is TRBJ2-5 and V is TRBV2; a weak D match, TRBD2 (7 bases). Deletions cut 5 bases from V and 4 bases from J, with 14 bases between. This CDR3 has 14 amino acids. Germline V CDR1 and CDR2: SNHLY, FYNNEI. CDR3 sequence: CASSPNGGRETQYF. CDR3 DNA sequence: TGTGCCAGCAGTCCTAACGGGGGGCGAGAGACCCAGTACTTC.

The V gene is TRBV10-2, the J gene TRBJ1-6, with TRBD1 as a possible D gene (5 bases). V lost 10 bases and J 4 bases, leaving 11 bases between the germline ends. The CDR3 has 13 residues. CDR1 and CDR2 (germline): WSHSY, SAAADI. The CDR3 region is CATLQDYNSPLHF. CDR3 DNA: TGCGCCACCCTACAGGATTATAATTCACCCCTCCACTTT.

This chain links TRBV29-1 with TRBJ1-1, with D uncertain. CDR1 SQVTM and CDR2 ANQGSEA come from the germline V gene. Between the trimmed V and J ends, which lost 5 bases and 3 bases, there was a span of 4 bases. CDR3 length: 10 residues. The CDR3 protein is CSVMDTEAFF. The CDR3 bases are TGCAGCGTTATGGACACTGAAGCTTTCTTT.

V and J are TRBV29-1 and TRBJ2-3, with D possibly TRBD2 on 7 matching bases. V was clipped by 7 bases and J by 12 bases, with 23 bases between them. CDR1 is SQVTM and CDR2 is ANQGSEA in the germline V gene. The CDR3 is made up of 13 amino acids. CDR3 in DNA: TGCAGCGCCGTTTTTGGGGGGGGCCCCAGTCAGTATTTT. Amino acids: CSAVFGGGPSQYF.